This TCR beta chain originates from a study of cytomegalovirus exposure and HLA in healthy donors. PCR primers comprised 60 Vbeta and 13 Jbeta primers. The repertoire was sequenced with immunoSEQ multiplex PCR; TCRdb's copy has only in-frame clones and lacks some. The sample records 100,000 to 150,000 clones, approximately 71% being singletons. Deletions cut 0 bases from V and 2 bases from J, with 12 bases between. This CDR3 is built from 16 residues. Germline V gene data show CDR1 as SGHAT and CDR2 as FQNNGV. Input material: PBMCs. The source is a woman aged 45-60 years in good health and CMV-seronegative. The V and J genes are TRBV11-2 and TRBJ2-3; D not resolved. The CDR3 loop reads CASSLDGQAITDTQYF. Written as DNA, the CDR3 is TGTGCCAGCAGCTTAGATGGGCAGGCCATCACAGATACGCAGTATTTT.